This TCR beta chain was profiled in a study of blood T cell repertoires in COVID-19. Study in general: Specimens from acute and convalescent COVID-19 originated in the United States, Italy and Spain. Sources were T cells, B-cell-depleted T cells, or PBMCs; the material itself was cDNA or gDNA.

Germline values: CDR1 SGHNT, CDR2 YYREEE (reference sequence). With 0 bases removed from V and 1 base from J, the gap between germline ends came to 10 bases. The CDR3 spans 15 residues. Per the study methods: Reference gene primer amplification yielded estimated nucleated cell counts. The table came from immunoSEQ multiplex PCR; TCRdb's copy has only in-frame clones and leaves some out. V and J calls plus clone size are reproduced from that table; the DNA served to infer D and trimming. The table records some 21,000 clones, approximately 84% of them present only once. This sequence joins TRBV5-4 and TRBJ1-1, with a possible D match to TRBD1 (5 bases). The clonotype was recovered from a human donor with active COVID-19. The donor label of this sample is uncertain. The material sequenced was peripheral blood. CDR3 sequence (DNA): TGTGCCAGCAGCTTGGTCCCTACAGGGAACACTGAAGCTTTCTTT. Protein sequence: CASSLVPTGNTEAFF.